This TCR beta chain emerged from a study of T cells in narcolepsy (dated by TCRdb to 2017 to 2018). Concerning the study at large: Healthy control donors were enrolled in the study alongside patients who had narcolepsy type 1 or type 2 (NT1, NT2). The study used TCR Vbeta sequencing to track clonotypes in blood and CSF while looking for autoreactive T cells in narcolepsy patients that target self-antigens of hypocretin neurons (hypocretin, TRIB2). Paper-wide results and their limitations: Numbers of sequenced blood memory CD4+ clonotypes were comparable, averaging about 39,000 in patients and under 35,000 in controls. Some blood memory CD4+ repertoires from patients and controls contained no sequences matching autoreactive T cell clones. According to the report, autoreactive clonotypes were detected serially in the blood of the same patients and of different patients, but not in healthy controls. HCRT-specific and TRIB2-specific autoreactive clonotypes were highlighted in plots that compared CD4+ T cell clonotypes in CSF versus blood from the same patient.

Reading from cysteine to phenylalanine, the CDR3 counts 16 amino acids. Only the CDR3 DNA stays, 48 bases, in frame from base 1. CDR1 and CDR2 are drawn from the germline V gene (reference sequence): SEHNR, FQNEAQ. At the junction V is shortened by 4 bases and J by 0 bases, with 13 bases in between. Library preparation used the immunoSEQ multiplex PCR assay. The source is immuneACCESS, and TCRdb retained only in-frame sequences with V and J called. Part of the clones is not carried over; for the studies checked, unresolved V genes explain less than half of this, and the remainder is unexplained. A total of roughly 30,000 clones appear in this sample, roughly 78% of them only once. Roughly 6.6% of the sample is taken by the ten largest. For TCR Vbeta sequencing, memory CD4+ T cells were sorted ex vivo from the peripheral blood of narcolepsy patients and healthy controls. To note about this clone: It has no known antigen specificity. No quality values exist for individual bases; no much larger clone is one base distant.

Sequencing was performed on memory (CD45RA-) CD4+ T cells from blood. This specimen's cell subset or site label, per the study, means: memory T cells sorted ex vivo from peripheral blood. The sequence is built from TRBV7-9 and TRBJ1-3; perhaps TRBD1 is the D gene, with 6 bases matching. This TCR derives from a human donor in good health. The sequenced DNA: TGTGCCAGCAGCTCAGGACAGCCCAACTCTGGAAACACCATATATTTT. This sequence encodes CASSSGQPNSGNTIYF.